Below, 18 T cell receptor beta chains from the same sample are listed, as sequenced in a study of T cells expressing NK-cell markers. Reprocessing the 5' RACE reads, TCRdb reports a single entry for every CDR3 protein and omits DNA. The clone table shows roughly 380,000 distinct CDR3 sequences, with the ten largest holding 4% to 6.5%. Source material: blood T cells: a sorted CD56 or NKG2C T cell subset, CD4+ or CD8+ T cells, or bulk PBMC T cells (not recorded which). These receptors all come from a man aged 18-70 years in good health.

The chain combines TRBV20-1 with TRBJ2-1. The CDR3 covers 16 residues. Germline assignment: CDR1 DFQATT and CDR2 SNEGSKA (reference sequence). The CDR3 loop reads CSARAALAYAYNEQFF.

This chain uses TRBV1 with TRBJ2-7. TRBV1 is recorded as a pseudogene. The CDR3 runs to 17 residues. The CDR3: CTSSQVASDARFYEQYF.

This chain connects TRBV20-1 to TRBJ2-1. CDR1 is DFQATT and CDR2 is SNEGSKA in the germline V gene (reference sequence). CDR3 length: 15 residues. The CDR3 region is CSASPEQLLYNEQFF.

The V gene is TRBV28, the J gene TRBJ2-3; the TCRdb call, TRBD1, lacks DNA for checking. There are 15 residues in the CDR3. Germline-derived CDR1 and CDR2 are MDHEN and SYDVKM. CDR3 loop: CASRQGGAIADTQYF.

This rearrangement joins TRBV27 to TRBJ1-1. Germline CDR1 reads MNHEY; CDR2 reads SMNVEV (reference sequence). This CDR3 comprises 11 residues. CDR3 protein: CARARSTEAFF.

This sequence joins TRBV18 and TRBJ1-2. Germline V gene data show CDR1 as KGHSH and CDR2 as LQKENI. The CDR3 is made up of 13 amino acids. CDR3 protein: CASSPPRVYGYTF.

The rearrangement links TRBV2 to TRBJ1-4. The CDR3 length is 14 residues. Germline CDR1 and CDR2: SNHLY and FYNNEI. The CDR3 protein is CASSLRPFGEKLFF. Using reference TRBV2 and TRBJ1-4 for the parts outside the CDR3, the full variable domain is EPEVTQTPSHQVTQMGQEVILRCVPISNHLYFYWYRQILGQKVEFLVSFYNNEISEKSEIFDDQFSVERPDGSNFTLKIRSTKLEDSAMYFCASSLRPFGEKLFFGSGTQLSVL.

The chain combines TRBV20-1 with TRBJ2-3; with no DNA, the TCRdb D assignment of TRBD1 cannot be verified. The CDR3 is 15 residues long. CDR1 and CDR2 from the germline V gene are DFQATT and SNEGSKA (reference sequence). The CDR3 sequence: CSAQNRGVRTDTQYF.

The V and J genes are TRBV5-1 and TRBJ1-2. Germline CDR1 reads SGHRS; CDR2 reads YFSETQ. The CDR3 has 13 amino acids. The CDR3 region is CASSLGQLNGYTF. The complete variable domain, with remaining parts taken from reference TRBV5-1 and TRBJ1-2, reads KAGVTQTPRYLIKTRGQQVTLSCSPISGHRSVSWYQQTPGQGLQFLFEYFSETQRNKGNFPGRFSGRQFSNSRSEMNVSTLELGDSALYLCASSLGQLNGYTFGSGTRLTVV.

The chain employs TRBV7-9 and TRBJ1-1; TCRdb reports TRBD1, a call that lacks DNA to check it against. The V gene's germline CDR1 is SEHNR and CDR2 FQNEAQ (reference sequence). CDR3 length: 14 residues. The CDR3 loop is CASSRKGVDTEAFF.

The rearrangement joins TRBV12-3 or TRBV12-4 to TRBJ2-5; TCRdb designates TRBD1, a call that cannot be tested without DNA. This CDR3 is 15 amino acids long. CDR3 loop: CASSGLTQGGKTQYF.

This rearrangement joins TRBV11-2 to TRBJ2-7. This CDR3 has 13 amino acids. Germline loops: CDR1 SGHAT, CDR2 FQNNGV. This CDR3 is CASTVTGPYEQYF.

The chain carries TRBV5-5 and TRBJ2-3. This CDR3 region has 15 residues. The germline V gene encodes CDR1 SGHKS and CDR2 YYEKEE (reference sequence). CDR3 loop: CASRPHIPGTDTQYF.

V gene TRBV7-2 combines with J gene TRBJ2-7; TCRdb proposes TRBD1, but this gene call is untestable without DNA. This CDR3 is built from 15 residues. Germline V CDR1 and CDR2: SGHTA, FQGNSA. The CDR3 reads CASSLRGVDSYEQYF.

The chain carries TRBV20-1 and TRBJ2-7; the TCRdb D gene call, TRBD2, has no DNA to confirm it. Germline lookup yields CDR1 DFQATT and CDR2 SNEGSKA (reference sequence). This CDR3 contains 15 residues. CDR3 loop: CSARLASGGMREQYF.

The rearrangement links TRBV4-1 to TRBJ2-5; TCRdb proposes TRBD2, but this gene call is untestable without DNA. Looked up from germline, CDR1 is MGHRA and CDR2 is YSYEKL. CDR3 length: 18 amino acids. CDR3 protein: CASSQDGIGTSYQETQYF.

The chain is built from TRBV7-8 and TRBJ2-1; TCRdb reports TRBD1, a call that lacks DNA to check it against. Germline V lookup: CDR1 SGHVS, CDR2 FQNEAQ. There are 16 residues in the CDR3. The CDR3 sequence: CASSSLRDITYNEQFF.

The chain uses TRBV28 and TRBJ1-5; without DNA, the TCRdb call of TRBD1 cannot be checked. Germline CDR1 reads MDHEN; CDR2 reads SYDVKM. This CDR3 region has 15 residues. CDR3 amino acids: CASREADRVNQPQHF.